This paragraph covers one TCR beta chain sequence. This CDR3 is built from 11 residues. Trimming removed 6 bases at V and 3 bases at J, with 9 bases between. Per germline, CDR1 SQVTM and CDR2 ANQGSEA. The data derive from a study of blood T cell repertoires in COVID-19. Overall study context: The study drew acute and convalescent COVID-19 samples from the United States, Italy and Spain. From T cells, B-cell-depleted T cells, or PBMCs came the material, which was cDNA or gDNA.

In the authors' workflow: Amplification of reference gene primers was used by the study to estimate nucleated cell counts. Produced via immunoSEQ multiplex PCR; TCRdb's table is partial and in-frame only. V and J calls plus clone size are reproduced from that table; the DNA served to infer D and trimming. The table shows approximately 150,000 clones, with around 90% occurring only once. The TCR originated in a woman aged 60-75 years who had recovered from COVID-19. V gene TRBV29-1 combines with J gene TRBJ2-7; D is undetermined. Sequences were obtained from peripheral blood. The CDR3, as DNA: TGCAGCGTCCTCACGGTCTACGAGCAGTACTTC. It encodes CSVLTVYEQYF.